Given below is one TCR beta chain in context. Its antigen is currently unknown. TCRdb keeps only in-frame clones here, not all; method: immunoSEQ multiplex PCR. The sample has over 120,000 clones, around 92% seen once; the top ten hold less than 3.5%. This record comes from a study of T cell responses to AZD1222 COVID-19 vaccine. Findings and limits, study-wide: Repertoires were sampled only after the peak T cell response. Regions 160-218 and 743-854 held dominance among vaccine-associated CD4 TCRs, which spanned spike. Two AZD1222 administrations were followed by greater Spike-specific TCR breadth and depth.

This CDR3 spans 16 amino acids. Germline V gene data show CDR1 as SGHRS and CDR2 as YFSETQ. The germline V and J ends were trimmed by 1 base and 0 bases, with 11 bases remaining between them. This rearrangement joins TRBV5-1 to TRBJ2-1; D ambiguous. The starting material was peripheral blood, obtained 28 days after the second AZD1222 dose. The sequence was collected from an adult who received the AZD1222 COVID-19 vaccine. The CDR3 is CASSLIPSGSYNEQFF. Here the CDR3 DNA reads TGCGCCAGCAGCTTGATCCCGTCGGGCTCCTACAATGAGCAGTTCTTC.